This T cell receptor (beta chain) derives from a study of Ad26.COV2.S vaccination and SARS-CoV-2 variants. Looking at the study overall: Donor was assigned to the Ad26.COV2.S arm of trial COV1001. Intramuscularly, Ad26.COV2.S was given either once or twice, 56 days apart. Study-wide results and caveats: The study found higher spike-specific TCR breadth in vaccine than placebo recipients.

As for this clone: Its antigen is still unknown.

TCRdb's table, derived via immunoSEQ multiplex PCR, lists solely in-frame clones and lacks some. The table has around 420,000 clones, approximately 90% seen once. CDR1 is SGHNT, CDR2 YYREEE, per germline (reference sequence). CDR3 size: 13 residues. Trimming took off 0 bases at V and 7 bases at J, with 5 bases between the two ends. Treatment specified: approximately 18 received Ad26.COV2.S at low or high dose, single or two shots; about 5 received placebo; per-sample allocation not given. The study sampled participants on day 63 after the first vaccine or placebo injection. This specimen consisted of peripheral blood, obtained in a trial of Ad26.COV2.S vaccine versus placebo. This sequence originates from a person between 18 and 65 years old who received the Ad26.COV2.S COVID-19 vaccine or a placebo. The chain is built from TRBV5-4 and TRBJ1-6; D remains unclear. Here the CDR3 reads CASSLDKNSPLHF. In DNA, the CDR3 is TGTGCCAGCAGCTTGGACAAAAATTCACCCCTCCACTTT.